This passage covers 5 T cell receptor beta chains from one sample sequenced in a study of early T cells in non-severe SARS-CoV-2 infection. TCRdb recomputed calls from the 5' RACE reads with MiXCR, one row per CDR3 protein. Altogether 70,000 to 75,000 distinct CDR3 sequences are present, approximately 15% being singletons, with the ten largest covering 11% to 15%. The specimen was whole blood. These receptors were collected from an adult who was a healthcare worker with PCR-confirmed SARS-CoV-2 infection or an uninfected control (not recorded which).

This clonotype was detected a few times. The chain links TRBV29-1 to TRBJ2-2; 8 bases match TRBD1. Germline CDR1 is SQVTM and CDR2 is ANQGSEA. The CDR3 loop spans 12 amino acids. Here the CDR3 DNA reads TGCAGTGCGGACAGGGCCGACGGGGAGCTGTTTTTT. Its translation: CSADRADGELFF.

This clonotype was found many times. J is TRBJ2-3 and V is TRBV10-1; D unresolved. The CDR3 loop spans 15 amino acids. CDR1 WNHNN and CDR2 SYGVQD come from the germline V gene (reference sequence). Trimming removed 0 bases from V and 1 base from J, with 8 bases in between. The CDR3 nucleotides read TGCGCCAGCAGTGAGTCGGCAAGGCGCACAGATACGCAGTATTTT. Protein: CASSESARRTDTQYF.

This rearrangement joins TRBV12-5 to TRBJ2-3, with TRBD2 matching 8 bases. The V and J ends lost 5 bases and 1 base, in that order; junction bases with no gene match: 5. Germline lookup yields CDR1 LGHNT and CDR2 FRNRAP. This CDR3 region has 15 residues. The CDR3 loop reads CASGPGAGGTDTQYF. The CDR3 bases are TGTGCTAGTGGTCCTGGAGCGGGGGGCACAGATACGCAGTATTTT.

This clonotype was recorded a few times. The rearrangement links TRBV6-6 to TRBJ1-2; no clear D. V was cut by 6 bases and J by 6 bases, with 11 bases left in between. This CDR3 spans 12 amino acids. The germline gives CDR1 MNHNY, CDR2 SVGAGI (reference sequence). The CDR3 DNA follows: TGTGCCAGCAGAGGAGTATCTCATGGCTACACCTTC. Translation: CASRGVSHGYTF.

A few counts support this clonotype. The chain carries TRBV6-2 or TRBV6-3 and TRBJ2-3; 9 nucleotides agree with TRBD2. This CDR3 is 18 amino acids long. The germline gives CDR1 MNHEY, CDR2 SVGEGT. V shed 4 bases, J shed 1 base, and the junction held 12 bases outside the gene matches. CDR3 coding DNA: TGTGCCAGCAGTTCCCAACGTCTTATAGCGGGGGGCACAGATACGCAGTATTTT. It is translated as CASSSQRLIAGGTDTQYF.